Presented here are 16 T cell receptor beta chains from one specimen sequenced in a study of shared clonotypes between healthy human individuals. Clones were read by immunoSEQ multiplex PCR, and TCRdb kept only the in-frame ones, dropping some. The table includes over a million clones, around 97% detected once. Sequenced: naive CD4+ T cells sorted from blood. Subset noted: CD45RA+ positively selected. The receptors were sampled from a man aged 25 to 45 in good health.

This chain joins TRBV5-5 and TRBJ1-1; 7 bases match TRBD1. With 4 bases clipped from V and 1 base from J, the junction kept 7 bases outside the gene matches. The CDR3 consists of 15 residues. Looked up from germline, CDR1 is SGHKS and CDR2 is YYEKEE (reference sequence). CDR3 region: CASSARQGPNTEAFF. DNA of the CDR3: TGTGCCAGCAGCGCCCGACAGGGTCCGAACACTGAAGCTTTCTTT.

The genes are TRBV2 and TRBJ2-2, with TRBD1 matching 10 bases. Germline loops: CDR1 SNHLY, CDR2 FYNNEI. This CDR3 is 16 amino acids long. After removal of 2 bases from V and 4 bases from J, the junction contained 4 bases not matched to a gene. CDR3 amino acids: CASSEYGTGATGELFF. The CDR3 DNA reads TGTGCCAGCAGTGAATATGGGACAGGGGCCACCGGGGAGCTGTTTTTT. Based on the CDR3 plus reference TRBV2 and TRBJ2-2, the full variable domain is EPEVTQTPSHQVTQMGQEVILRCVPISNHLYFYWYRQILGQKVEFLVSFYNNEISEKSEIFDDQFSVERPDGSNFTLKIRSTKLEDSAMYFCASSEYGTGATGELFFGEGSRLTVL.

The gene calls are TRBV6-6 and TRBJ2-3; D uncertain. The CDR3 has 12 amino acids. Germline lookup yields CDR1 MNHNY and CDR2 SVGAGI (reference sequence). V was cut by 0 bases and J by 6 bases, with 4 bases left in between. In DNA, the CDR3 is TGTGCCAGCAGTTACTCCTTTGATACGCAGTATTTT. This gives the protein CASSYSFDTQYF.

The chain links TRBV5-8 to TRBJ2-3; TRBD2 matches 9 bases. The V segment lost 0 bases and the J segment 0 bases; nucleotides outside the gene matches: 2. CDR1 and CDR2 (germline): SGHTS, YDEGEE. This CDR3 has 16 amino acids. The DNA of the CDR3 is TGTGCCAGCAGCTTGGAACTAGCGGGTAGCACAGATACGCAGTATTTT. Translation gives CASSLELAGSTDTQYF.

This clone was detected once. This chain joins TRBV10-3 and TRBJ2-5, with D perhaps TRBD2 (5 bases). This CDR3 has 13 residues. The V end lost 3 bases, the J end lost 5 bases, and 10 bases lay between the germline ends. CDR1 is ENHRY and CDR2 is SYGVKD in the germline V gene. CDR3 sequence: CAISESSEETQYF. The CDR3 bases are TGTGCCATCAGTGAAAGTAGCGAGGAGACCCAGTACTTC.

This rearrangement joins TRBV9 to TRBJ2-5; a possible D gene is TRBD2 (6 bases). V was shortened by 0 bases and J by 5 bases, with 8 bases between the two germline ends. The CDR3 length is 13 residues. From germline, CDR1 is SGDLS and CDR2 YYNGEE. This chain's CDR3 is CASSVASGETQYF. CDR3 DNA sequence: TGTGCCAGCAGCGTAGCAAGCGGGGAGACCCAGTACTTC.

The gene calls are TRBV10-3 and TRBJ2-2, with TRBD2 matching over 7 bases. Germline V CDR1 and CDR2: ENHRY, SYGVKD. V dropped 0 bases and J dropped 5; count of bases not matched to a gene: 9. The CDR3 covers 17 residues. As DNA, the CDR3 is TGTGCCATCAGTGAGTCTCCGGGGAGGGCAGCGACCGGGGAGCTGTTTTTT. Its translation is CAISESPGRAATGELFF.

V and J are TRBV28 and TRBJ2-7; 8 nucleotides agree with TRBD1. V gave up 3 bases and J gave up 5 bases; unmatched junction bases: 9. Germline assignment: CDR1 MDHEN and CDR2 SYDVKM. The CDR3 is 15 amino acids. DNA for the CDR3: TGTGCCAGCAGTTTTCACGGACAGGGCTTGGACGAGCAGTACTTC. This translates into CASSFHGQGLDEQYF.

This chain connects TRBV27 to TRBJ1-5; the D gene is possibly TRBD1 (6 bases). In germline, CDR1 is MNHEY, CDR2 SMNVEV (reference sequence). The CDR3 spans 14 residues. The V gene lost 5 bases and the J gene lost 3 bases, with 11 bases spanning the gap. CDR3 region: CASSQGQINQPQHF. In DNA, the CDR3 is TGTGCCAGCAGTCAGGGGCAAATCAATCAGCCCCAGCATTTT.

J is TRBJ1-5 and V is TRBV7-4; D is possibly TRBD1 (5 bases). Trimming pared 2 bases from V and 5 bases from J, leaving 19 bases between. This CDR3 has 17 amino acids. The V gene's germline CDR1 is SGHVT and CDR2 SQSDAQ. CDR3 bases: TGTGCCAGCAGCTTATGCCCAACGCAGGGAAATCATCAGCCCCAGCATTTT. Amino acid sequence: CASSLCPTQGNHQPQHF.

The V and J genes are TRBV6-1 and TRBJ1-2; unclear D gene. The germline V gene encodes CDR1 MNHNS and CDR2 SASEGT. Trimming removed 2 bases at V and 7 bases at J, with 14 bases between. The CDR3 totals 14 residues. CDR3 sequence: CASSEPQDWLGYTF. The CDR3 coding sequence is TGTGCCAGCAGTGAACCCCAGGACTGGCTTGGCTACACCTTC.

J is TRBJ2-3 and V is TRBV11-3, with a possible D match to TRBD2 (6 bases). Germline CDR1 and CDR2: SGHNT and YENEEA. V shed 3 bases and J shed 2 bases, with 12 bases lying between them. The CDR3 sequence is 15 residues long. CDR3 region: CASSLSWGDTDTQYF. DNA of the CDR3: TGTGCCAGCAGCTTGAGTTGGGGGGACACAGATACGCAGTATTTT.

This clone was picked up one time. The chain carries TRBV5-1 and TRBJ2-2; no definite D call. The CDR3 totals 12 residues. V was clipped by 5 bases and J by 3 bases, with 5 bases between them. Germline values: CDR1 SGHRS, CDR2 YFSETQ. CDR3 sequence (DNA): TGCGCCAGCAGATTAGACACCGGGGAGCTGTTTTTT. Its translation is CASRLDTGELFF. Drawing the rest from reference TRBV5-1 and TRBJ2-2, the complete variable domain is KAGVTQTPRYLIKTRGQQVTLSCSPISGHRSVSWYQQTPGQGLQFLFEYFSETQRNKGNFPGRFSGRQFSNSRSEMNVSTLELGDSALYLCASRLDTGELFFGEGSRLTVL.

This sequence joins TRBV7-2 and TRBJ2-5, with D unclear. This CDR3 region has 14 residues. Trimming took off 1 base at V and 3 bases at J, with 9 bases between the two ends. The germline V gene encodes CDR1 SGHTA and CDR2 FQGNSA. The CDR3 region has the DNA TGTGCCAGCAGCTTAGGATCCCTGAAAGAGACCCAGTACTTC. Its translation is CASSLGSLKETQYF.

This chain joins TRBV7-9 and TRBJ2-2, with 9 bases aligning to TRBD1. The CDR3 totals 14 residues. The V segment lost 6 bases and the J segment 1 base; nucleotides outside the gene matches: 0. CDR1 and CDR2 (germline): SEHNR, FQNEAQ (reference sequence). The CDR3 nucleotides are TGTGCCAGCAGGGGACAGGGGAACACCGGGGAGCTGTTTTTT. It codes for CASRGQGNTGELFF.

This rearrangement joins TRBV10-1 to TRBJ2-7; TRBD2 aligns across 10 bases. The CDR3 is 15 residues long. Germline V gene data show CDR1 as WNHNN and CDR2 as SYGVQD (reference sequence). V lost 4 bases, J lost 7 bases, and 10 bases stayed unmatched. The CDR3 DNA sequence: TGCGCCAGCAGTGCCGGGCTAGCGGGAGTGGGGGAGCAGTACTTC. The encoded protein is CASSAGLAGVGEQYF.